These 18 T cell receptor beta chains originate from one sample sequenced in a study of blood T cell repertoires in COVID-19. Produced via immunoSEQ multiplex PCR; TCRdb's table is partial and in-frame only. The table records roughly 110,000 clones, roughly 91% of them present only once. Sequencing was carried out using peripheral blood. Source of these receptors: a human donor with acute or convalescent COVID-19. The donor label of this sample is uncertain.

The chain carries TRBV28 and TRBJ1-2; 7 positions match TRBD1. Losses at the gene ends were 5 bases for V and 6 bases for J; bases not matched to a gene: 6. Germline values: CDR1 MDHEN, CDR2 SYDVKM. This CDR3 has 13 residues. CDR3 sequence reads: CASSLTGRDGYTF. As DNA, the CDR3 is TGTGCCAGCAGTCTGACAGGGCGGGATGGCTACACCTTC.

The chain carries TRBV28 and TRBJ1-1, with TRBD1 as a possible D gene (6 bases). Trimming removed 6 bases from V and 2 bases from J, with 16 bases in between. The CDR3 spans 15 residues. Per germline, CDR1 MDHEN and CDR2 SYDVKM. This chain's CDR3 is CASSHRRGANTEAFF. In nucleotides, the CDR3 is TGTGCCAGCAGCCATCGCCGGGGGGCCAACACTGAAGCTTTCTTT.

The CDR3 region is CASSQDLGRASNEKLFF. CDR3 coding DNA: TGCGCCAGCAGCCAAGATTTAGGGCGGGCCTCTAATGAAAAACTGTTTTTT. The J gene is TRBJ1-4, the V gene TRBV4-3; D is ambiguous. CDR1 and CDR2 (germline): LGHNA, YSLEER. CDR3 length equals 17 residues. V lost 0 bases and J lost 3, with 14 bases in between.

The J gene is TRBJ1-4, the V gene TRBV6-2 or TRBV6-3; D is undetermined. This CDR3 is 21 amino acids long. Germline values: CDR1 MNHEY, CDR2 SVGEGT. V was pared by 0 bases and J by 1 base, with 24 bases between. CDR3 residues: CASSYSTALVWQTQTNEKLFF. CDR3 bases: TGTGCCAGCAGTTACTCGACTGCCCTTGTTTGGCAGACGCAAACTAATGAAAAACTGTTTTTT.

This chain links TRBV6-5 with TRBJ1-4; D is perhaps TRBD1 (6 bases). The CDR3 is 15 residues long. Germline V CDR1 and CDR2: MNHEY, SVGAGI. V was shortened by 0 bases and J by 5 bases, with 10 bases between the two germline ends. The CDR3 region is CASSYSRTENEKLFF. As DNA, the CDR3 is TGTGCCAGCAGTTACTCCAGGACAGAGAATGAAAAACTGTTTTTT.

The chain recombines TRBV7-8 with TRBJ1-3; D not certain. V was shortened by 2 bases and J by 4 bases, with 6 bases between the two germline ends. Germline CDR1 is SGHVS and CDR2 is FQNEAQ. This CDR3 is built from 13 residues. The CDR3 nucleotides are TGTGCCAGCAGCTTAATGAGGGGAAACACCATATATTTT. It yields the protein CASSLMRGNTIYF.

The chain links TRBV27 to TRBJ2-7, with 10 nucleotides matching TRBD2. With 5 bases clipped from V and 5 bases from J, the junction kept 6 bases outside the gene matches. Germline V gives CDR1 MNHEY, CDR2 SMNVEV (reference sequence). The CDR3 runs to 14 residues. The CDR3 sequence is CASSRLAGSHEQYF. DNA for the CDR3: TGTGCCAGCAGTCGACTAGCGGGTTCCCACGAGCAGTACTTC.

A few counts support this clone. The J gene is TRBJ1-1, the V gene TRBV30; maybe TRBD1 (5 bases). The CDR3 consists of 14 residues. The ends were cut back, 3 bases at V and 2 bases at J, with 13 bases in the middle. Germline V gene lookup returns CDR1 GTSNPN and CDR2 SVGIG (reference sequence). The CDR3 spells CAWSGYTGNTEAFF. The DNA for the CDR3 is TGTGCCTGGAGCGGTTATACAGGTAACACTGAAGCTTTCTTT.

CDR3 coding DNA: TGCGCCAGCAGCTTGTACGGGACTTCGAACACCGGGGAGCTGTTTTTT. Protein: CASSLYGTSNTGELFF. This sequence joins TRBV5-1 and TRBJ2-2; possibly TRBD2 for D (6 bases). The germline V and J ends were trimmed by 1 base and 0 bases, with 10 bases remaining between them. Germline-derived CDR1 and CDR2 are SGHRS and YFSETQ. The length of the CDR3 is 16 residues.

CDR3 DNA sequence: TGTGCTAGTGCCTCCCCCCTCCAGCGGGGTGGCTACAATGAGCAGTTCTTC. This codes for CASASPLQRGGYNEQFF. V is TRBV12-5 and J is TRBJ2-1; 7 bases agree with TRBD2. CDR3 length: 17 amino acids. Germline V lookup: CDR1 LGHNT, CDR2 FRNRAP. With V trimmed by 7 bases and J by 3 bases, 15 bases remained unmatched.

The CDR3 loop reads CASSVDGHYSGNTIYF. The CDR3 bases are TGTGCCAGCAGCGTAGACGGTCACTACTCTGGAAACACCATATATTTT. The gene calls are TRBV9 and TRBJ1-3, with D uncertain. The CDR3 is 16 residues long. CDR1 and CDR2 (germline): SGDLS, YYNGEE. The ends were cut back, 0 bases at V and 0 bases at J, with 10 bases in the middle. Full variable domain (missing parts from reference TRBV9 and TRBJ1-3): DSGVTQTPKHLITATGQRVTLRCSPRSGDLSVYWYQQSLDQGLQFLIQYYNGEERAKGNILERFSAQQFPDLHSELNLSSLELGDSALYFCASSVDGHYSGNTIYFGEGSWLTVV.

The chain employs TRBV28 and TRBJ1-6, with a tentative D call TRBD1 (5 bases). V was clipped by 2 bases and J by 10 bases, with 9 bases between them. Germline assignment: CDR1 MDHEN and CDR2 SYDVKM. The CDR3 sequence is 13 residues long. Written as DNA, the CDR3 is TGTGCCAGCAGTTTAGGGGCTGGATCACCCCTCCACTTT. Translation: CASSLGAGSPLHF. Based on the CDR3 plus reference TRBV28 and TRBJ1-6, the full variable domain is DVKVTQSSRYLVKRTGEKVFLECVQDMDHENMFWYRQDPGLGLRLIYFSYDVKMKEKGDIPEGYSVSREKKERFSLILESASTNQTSMYLCASSLGAGSPLHFGNGTRLTVT.

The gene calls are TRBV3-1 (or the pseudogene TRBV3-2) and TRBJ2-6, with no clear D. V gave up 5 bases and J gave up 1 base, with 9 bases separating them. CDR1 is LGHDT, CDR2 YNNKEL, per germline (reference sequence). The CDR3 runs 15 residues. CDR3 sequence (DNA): TGTGCCAGCAGCTTTCGCGGATCTGGGGCCAACGTCCTGACTTTC. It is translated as CASSFRGSGANVLTF.

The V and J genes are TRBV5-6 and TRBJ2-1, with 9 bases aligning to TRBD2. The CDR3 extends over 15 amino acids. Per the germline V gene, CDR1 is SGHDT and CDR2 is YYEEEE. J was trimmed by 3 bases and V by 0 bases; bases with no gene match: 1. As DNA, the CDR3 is TGTGCCAGCAGCTTGGGAGCGGGAGGCTACAATGAGCAGTTCTTC. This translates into CASSLGAGGYNEQFF.

This CDR3 is CASSLPGGQNYGYTF. CDR3 coding DNA: TGTGCCAGCAGCTTACCCGGGGGGCAGAACTATGGCTACACCTTC. This chain links TRBV7-2 with TRBJ1-2; possibly TRBD1 for D (6 bases). Germline V gene data show CDR1 as SGHTA and CDR2 as FQGNSA. Trimming pared 2 bases from V and 2 bases from J, leaving 12 bases between. The CDR3 runs 15 residues.

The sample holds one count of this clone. The DNA of the CDR3 is TGTGCCAGCAGTATCCGGGAGCTCTATGGCTACACCTTC. It codes for CASSIRELYGYTF. This chain links TRBV6-6 with TRBJ1-2, with D unresolved. CDR3 length: 13 amino acids. The V end lost 5 bases, the J end lost 4 bases, and 11 bases lay between the germline ends. CDR1 and CDR2 from the germline V gene are MNHNY and SVGAGI (reference sequence).

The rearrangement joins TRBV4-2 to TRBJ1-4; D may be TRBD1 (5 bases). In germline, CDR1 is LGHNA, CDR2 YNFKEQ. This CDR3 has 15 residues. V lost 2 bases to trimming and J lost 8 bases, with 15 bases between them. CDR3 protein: CASSQFNTGGEKLFF. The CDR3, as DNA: TGTGCCAGCAGCCAATTTAATACTGGGGGGGAAAAACTGTTTTTT.

The CDR3 region is CASSLIGPAGGDTQYF. CDR3 DNA sequence: TGCGCCAGCAGCTTGATTGGACCCGCGGGTGGAGATACGCAGTATTTT. The chain employs TRBV5-1 and TRBJ2-3; a possible D gene is TRBD2 (5 bases). The CDR3 sequence is 16 residues long. Germline values: CDR1 SGHRS, CDR2 YFSETQ. Trimming removed 1 base from V and 5 bases from J, with 17 bases in between.